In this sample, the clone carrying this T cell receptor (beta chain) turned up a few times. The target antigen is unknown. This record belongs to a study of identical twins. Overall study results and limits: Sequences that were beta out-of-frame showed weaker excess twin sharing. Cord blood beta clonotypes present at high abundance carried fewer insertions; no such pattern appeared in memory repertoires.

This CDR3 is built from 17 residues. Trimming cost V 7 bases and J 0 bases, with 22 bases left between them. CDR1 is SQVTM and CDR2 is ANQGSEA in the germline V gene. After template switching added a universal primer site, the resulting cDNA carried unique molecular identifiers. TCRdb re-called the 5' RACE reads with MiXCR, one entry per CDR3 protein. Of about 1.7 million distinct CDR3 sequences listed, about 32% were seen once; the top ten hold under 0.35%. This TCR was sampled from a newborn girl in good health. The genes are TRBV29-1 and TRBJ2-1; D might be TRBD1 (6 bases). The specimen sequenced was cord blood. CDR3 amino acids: CSAQQGSTLVSYNEQFF. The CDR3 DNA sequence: TGCAGCGCTCAACAGGGATCTACCCTAGTCTCCTACAATGAGCAGTTCTTC.